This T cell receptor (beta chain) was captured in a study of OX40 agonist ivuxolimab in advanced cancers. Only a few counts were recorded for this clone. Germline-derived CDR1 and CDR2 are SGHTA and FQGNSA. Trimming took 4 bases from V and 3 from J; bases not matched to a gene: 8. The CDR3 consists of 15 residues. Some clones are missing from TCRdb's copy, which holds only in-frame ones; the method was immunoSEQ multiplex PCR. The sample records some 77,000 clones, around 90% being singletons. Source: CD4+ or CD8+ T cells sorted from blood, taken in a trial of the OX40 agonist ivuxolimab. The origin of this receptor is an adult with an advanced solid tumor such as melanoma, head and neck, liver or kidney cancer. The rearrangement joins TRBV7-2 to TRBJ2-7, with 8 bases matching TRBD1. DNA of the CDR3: TGTGCCAGCAGCTCGCCCTGGACAGGGCACTACGAGCAGTACTTC. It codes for CASSSPWTGHYEQYF.